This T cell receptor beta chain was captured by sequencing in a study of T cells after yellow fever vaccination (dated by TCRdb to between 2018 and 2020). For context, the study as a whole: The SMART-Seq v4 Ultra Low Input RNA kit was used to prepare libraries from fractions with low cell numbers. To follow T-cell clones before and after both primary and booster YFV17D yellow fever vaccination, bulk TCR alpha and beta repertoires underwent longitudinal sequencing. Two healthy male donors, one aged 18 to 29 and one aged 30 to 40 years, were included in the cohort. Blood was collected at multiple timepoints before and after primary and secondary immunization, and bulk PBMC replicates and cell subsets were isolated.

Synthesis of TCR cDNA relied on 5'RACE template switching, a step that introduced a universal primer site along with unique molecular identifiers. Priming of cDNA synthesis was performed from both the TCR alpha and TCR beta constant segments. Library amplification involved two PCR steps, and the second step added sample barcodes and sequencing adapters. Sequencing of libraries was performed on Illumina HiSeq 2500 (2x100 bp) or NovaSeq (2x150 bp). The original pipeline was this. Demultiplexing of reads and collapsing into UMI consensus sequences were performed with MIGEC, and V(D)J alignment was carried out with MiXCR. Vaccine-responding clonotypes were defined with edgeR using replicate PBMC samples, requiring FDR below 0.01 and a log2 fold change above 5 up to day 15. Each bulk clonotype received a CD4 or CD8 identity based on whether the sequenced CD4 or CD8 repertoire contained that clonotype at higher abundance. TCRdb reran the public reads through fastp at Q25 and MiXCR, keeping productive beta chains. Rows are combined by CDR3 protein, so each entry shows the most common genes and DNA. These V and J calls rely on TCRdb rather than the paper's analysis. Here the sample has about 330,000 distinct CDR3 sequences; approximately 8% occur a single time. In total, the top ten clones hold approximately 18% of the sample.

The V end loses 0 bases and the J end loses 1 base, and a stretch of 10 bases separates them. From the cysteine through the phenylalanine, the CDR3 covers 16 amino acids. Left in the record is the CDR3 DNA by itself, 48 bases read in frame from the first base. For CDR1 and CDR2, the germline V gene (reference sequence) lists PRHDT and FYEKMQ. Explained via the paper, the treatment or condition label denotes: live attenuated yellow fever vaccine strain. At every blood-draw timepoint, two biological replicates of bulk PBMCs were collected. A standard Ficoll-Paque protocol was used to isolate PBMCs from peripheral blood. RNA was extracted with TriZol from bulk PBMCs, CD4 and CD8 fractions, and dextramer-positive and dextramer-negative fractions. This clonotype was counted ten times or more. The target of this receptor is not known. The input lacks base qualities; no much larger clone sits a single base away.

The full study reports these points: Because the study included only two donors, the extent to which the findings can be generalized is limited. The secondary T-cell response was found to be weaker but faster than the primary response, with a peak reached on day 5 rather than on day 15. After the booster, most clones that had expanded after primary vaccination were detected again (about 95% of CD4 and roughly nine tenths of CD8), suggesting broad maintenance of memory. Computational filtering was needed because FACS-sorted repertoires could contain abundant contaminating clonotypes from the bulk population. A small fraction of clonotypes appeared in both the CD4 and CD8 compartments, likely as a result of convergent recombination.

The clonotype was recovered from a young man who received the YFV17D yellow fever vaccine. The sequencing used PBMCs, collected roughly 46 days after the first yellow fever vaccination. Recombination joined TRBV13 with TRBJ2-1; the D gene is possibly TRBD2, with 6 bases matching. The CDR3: CASSLGASESYNEQFF. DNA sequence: TGTGCCAGCAGCTTAGGGGCTAGCGAATCCTACAATGAGCAGTTCTTC.